This T cell receptor (beta chain) was sequenced for a study of response to subunit inactivated influenza vaccine. MiXCR, applied by TCRdb to the RT-PCR reads, yields one record per CDR3 protein. This sample carries about half a million distinct CDR3 sequences, approximately 11% of them seen once, and the ten largest clones take 12%. Study conclusions and caveats: The study's authors posited that every seasonal influenza vaccination enlists few new T cells.

CDR1 is MNHEY, CDR2 SVGEGT, per germline. The CDR3 runs 16 residues. Trimming pared 4 bases from V and 4 bases from J, leaving 14 bases between. This clonotype turned up a few times. What it binds is unknown. This clonotype was sampled from a middle-aged man who received an inactivated influenza vaccine. Sequenced material: PBMCs from blood, taken 45 days after vaccination. The chain employs TRBV6-2 or TRBV6-3 and TRBJ1-6; possibly TRBD1 for D (6 bases). The CDR3 nucleotides read TGTGCCAGCAGTTTACGCCGGCAGGGGTATAATTCACCCCTCCACTTT. Amino acids: CASSLRRQGYNSPLHF.